A single sample is the source of the 18 T cell receptor beta chains below, sequenced in a study of blood T cell repertoires in COVID-19. Libraries were prepared by immunoSEQ multiplex PCR; TCRdb keeps only in-frame clonotypes and omits some of them. The sample contains 150,000 to 200,000 clones, roughly 93% of which appear only once. Input material: peripheral blood. Receptors were obtained from a woman aged 60 to 75 with COVID-19, enrolled during active disease.

The J gene is TRBJ2-1, the V gene TRBV19, with 8 bases aligning to TRBD2. CDR3 length equals 14 residues. The germline V gene has CDR1 LNHDA and CDR2 SQIVND (reference sequence). V dropped 6 bases and J dropped 8; count of bases not matched to a gene: 9. In nucleotides, the CDR3 is TGTGCCAGTAGCCCCGGGGGGGTGTTAGATGAGCAGTTCTTC. It translates to CASSPGGVLDEQFF.

The rearrangement joins TRBV7-9 to TRBJ1-5; 11 bases map to TRBD1. Germline-derived CDR1 and CDR2 are SEHNR and FQNEAQ (reference sequence). The CDR3 loop spans 16 amino acids. After removal of 4 bases from V and 4 bases from J, the junction contained 6 bases not matched to a gene. The CDR3 coding sequence is TGTGCCAGCAGCTACACCGGGACAGGGGGTAATCAGCCCCAGCATTTT. Its protein product is CASSYTGTGGNQPQHF.

The V call is TRBV6-6, the J call TRBJ2-6; D is perhaps TRBD2 (6 bases). This CDR3 spans 17 amino acids. Germline CDR1 MNHNY, CDR2 SVGAGI (reference sequence). V was clipped by 5 bases and J by 3 bases, with 17 bases between them. The CDR3 sequence is CASSPRGKFDGANVLTF. In DNA, the CDR3 is TGTGCCAGCAGTCCCCGGGGGAAGTTTGATGGGGCCAACGTCCTGACTTTC.

The V gene is TRBV27, the J gene TRBJ2-6, with D perhaps matching TRBD1 (5 bases). The germline gives CDR1 MNHEY, CDR2 SMNVEV (reference sequence). V gave up 5 bases and J gave up 0 bases, with 11 bases separating them. This CDR3 has 16 amino acids. The CDR3 region is CASSKNTGSGANVLTF. The CDR3 nucleotides are TGTGCCAGCAGTAAAAATACAGGCTCTGGGGCCAACGTCCTGACTTTC.

This chain connects TRBV27 to TRBJ1-1, with no clear D. With 7 bases removed from V and 0 bases from J, the gap between germline ends came to 12 bases. The CDR3 consists of 14 residues. Germline-derived CDR1 and CDR2 are MNHEY and SMNVEV (reference sequence). The CDR3: CASTPSLLNTEAFF. Written as DNA, the CDR3 is TGTGCCAGCACCCCCTCCCTACTGAACACTGAAGCTTTCTTT.

The J gene is TRBJ1-4, the V gene TRBV19; D uncertain. Trimming removed 5 bases at V and 7 bases at J, with 14 bases between. The length of the CDR3 is 14 residues. Germline V gene lookup returns CDR1 LNHDA and CDR2 SQIVND (reference sequence). CDR3 residues: CASSRSSPAEKLFF. CDR3 nucleotide sequence: TGTGCCAGTAGTCGGAGCTCGCCGGCTGAAAAACTGTTTTTT.

The gene calls are TRBV5-1 and TRBJ1-3; 7 bases are a match to TRBD1. J lost 6 bases, V lost 0 bases, and 3 bases had no gene match. Germline V gene data show CDR1 as SGHRS and CDR2 as YFSETQ. This CDR3 is built from 14 residues. CDR3 nucleotide sequence: TGCGCCAGCAGCTTGGACAGGGGCGCAAACACCATATATTTT. Its translation: CASSLDRGANTIYF.

The rearrangement uses TRBV4-3 and TRBJ1-1, with D perhaps matching TRBD1 (6 bases). The CDR3 runs to 14 residues. Per germline, CDR1 LGHNA and CDR2 YSLEER. Trimming removed 1 base at V and 3 bases at J, with 9 bases between. The CDR3, as DNA: TGCGCCAGCAGCCAAGGAGGGGGGGACACTGAAGCTTTCTTT. Its protein is CASSQGGGDTEAFF.

This chain connects TRBV27 to TRBJ1-6, with 8 bases lining up with TRBD1. This CDR3 contains 15 residues. In germline, CDR1 is MNHEY, CDR2 SMNVEV (reference sequence). The J segment lost 6 bases and the V segment lost 6 bases, leaving 7 bases of the junction unmatched. CDR3 DNA: TGTGCCAGCAGCATAGGGGACAGGTTTAATTCACCCCTCCACTTT. This gives the protein CASSIGDRFNSPLHF.

This clone was recorded once. The chain is built from TRBV6-5 and TRBJ1-6; possibly TRBD1 for D (5 bases). The germline V gene has CDR1 MNHEY and CDR2 SVGAGI. This CDR3 comprises 15 residues. V was pared by 2 bases and J by 7 bases, with 12 bases between. The CDR3 here is CASSYAGLRNSPLHF. CDR3 coding DNA: TGTGCCAGCAGTTACGCGGGACTTCGGAATTCACCCCTCCACTTT.

This clone has just one count. The chain couples TRBV7-2 to TRBJ2-1, with 9 bases aligning to TRBD2. The V segment lost 1 base and the J segment 6 bases; nucleotides outside the gene matches: 13. CDR3 size: 18 residues. Germline V lookup: CDR1 SGHTA, CDR2 FQGNSA. CDR3 nucleotide sequence: TGTGCCAGCAGCTTAGGCCCCCTGGCGGGGGGGCGGGGCAATGAGCAGTTCTTC. Amino acid sequence: CASSLGPLAGGRGNEQFF.

This chain connects TRBV11-2 to TRBJ1-1, with TRBD1 matching 7 bases. CDR1 and CDR2 (germline): SGHAT, FQNNGV. This CDR3 contains 15 residues. Losses at the gene ends were 0 bases for V and 5 bases for J; bases not matched to a gene: 6. CDR3 sequence: CASSLERQGVTEAFF. The CDR3 DNA reads TGTGCCAGCAGCTTAGAGCGGCAGGGGGTAACTGAAGCTTTCTTT.

The chain recombines TRBV11-2 with TRBJ2-1, with TRBD2 as a possible D gene (8 bases). Trimming stripped 7 bases from V and 5 bases from J, with 15 bases between. This CDR3 comprises 14 residues. Germline V gene sequence: CDR1 SGHAT, CDR2 FQNNGV. The CDR3 here is CASNPGGGHNEQFF. CDR3 DNA sequence: TGTGCCAGCAACCCGGGAGGGGGCCACAATGAGCAGTTCTTC.

The rearrangement uses TRBV7-2 and TRBJ2-1; 10 bases match TRBD2. The CDR3 contains 15 residues. The ends lost 5 bases at V and 8 bases at J; junction bases unmatched: 9. Germline values: CDR1 SGHTA, CDR2 FQGNSA. In nucleotides, the CDR3 is TGTGCCAGCAGCCTCCAAAGCGGGGGGGTCGATGAGCAGTTCTTC. This codes for CASSLQSGGVDEQFF.

For the CDR3, the DNA is TGTGCCAGCAGCCAAGATGGGACAGGGGGACCTGAGACCCAGTACTTC. Encoded protein: CASSQDGTGGPETQYF. The chain is built from TRBV4-2 and TRBJ2-5, with 11 bases matching TRBD1. Trimming removed 0 bases from V and 5 bases from J; junction bases left unmatched: 5. The CDR3 contains 16 residues. Germline V lookup: CDR1 LGHNA, CDR2 YNFKEQ.

The chain recombines TRBV15 with TRBJ2-3; D not resolved. CDR1 LNHNV and CDR2 YYDKDF come from the germline V gene (reference sequence). The V end was cut by 4 bases, the J end by 2 bases, with 4 bases between. This CDR3 has 12 residues. The CDR3 DNA sequence: TGTGCCACCAGCACGTACACAGATACGCAGTATTTT. Translating gives CATSTYTDTQYF.

The genes are TRBV3-1 (or the pseudogene TRBV3-2) and TRBJ2-2, with a possible D match to TRBD2 (6 bases). Germline V gene data show CDR1 as LGHDT and CDR2 as YNNKEL (reference sequence). This CDR3 spans 16 amino acids. Trimming pared 2 bases from V and 0 bases from J, leaving 10 bases between. CDR3 sequence: CASSQPTSSNTGELFF. Written as DNA, the CDR3 is TGTGCCAGCAGCCAACCTACTAGCTCGAACACCGGGGAGCTGTTTTTT.

CDR3 residues: CSGRTGLNTEAFF. The CDR3 DNA follows: TGCAGCGGTAGGACAGGCCTGAACACTGAAGCTTTCTTT. This chain joins TRBV29-1 and TRBJ1-1; 7 bases map to TRBD1. The CDR3 consists of 13 residues. Germline assignment: CDR1 SQVTM and CDR2 ANQGSEA. Trimming at V came to 7 bases and at J to 0 bases, leaving 5 bases not matched to a gene.